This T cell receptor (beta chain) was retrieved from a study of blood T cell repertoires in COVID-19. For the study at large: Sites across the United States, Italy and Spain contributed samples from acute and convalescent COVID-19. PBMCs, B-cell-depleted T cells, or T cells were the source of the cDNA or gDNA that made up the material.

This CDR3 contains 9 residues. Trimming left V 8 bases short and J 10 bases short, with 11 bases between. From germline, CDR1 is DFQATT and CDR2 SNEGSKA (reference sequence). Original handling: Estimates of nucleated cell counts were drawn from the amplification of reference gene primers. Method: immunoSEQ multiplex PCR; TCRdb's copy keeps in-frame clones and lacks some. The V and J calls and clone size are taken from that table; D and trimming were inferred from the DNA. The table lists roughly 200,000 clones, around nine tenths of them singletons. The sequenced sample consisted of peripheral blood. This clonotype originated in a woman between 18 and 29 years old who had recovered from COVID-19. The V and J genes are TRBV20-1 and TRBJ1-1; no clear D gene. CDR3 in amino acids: CSPEEGAFF. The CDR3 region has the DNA TGCAGTCCCGAGGAGGGAGCTTTCTTT.